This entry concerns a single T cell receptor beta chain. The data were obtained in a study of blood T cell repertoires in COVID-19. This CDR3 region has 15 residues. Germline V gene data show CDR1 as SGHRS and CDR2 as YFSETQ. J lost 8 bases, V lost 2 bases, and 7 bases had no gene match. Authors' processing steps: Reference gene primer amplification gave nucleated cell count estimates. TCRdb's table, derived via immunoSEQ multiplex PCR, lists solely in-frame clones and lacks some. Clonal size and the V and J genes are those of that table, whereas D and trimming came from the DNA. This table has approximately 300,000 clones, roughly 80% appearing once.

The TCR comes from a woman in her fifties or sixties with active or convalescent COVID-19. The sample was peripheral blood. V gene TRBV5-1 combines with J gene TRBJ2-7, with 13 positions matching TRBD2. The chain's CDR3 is CASSLGTSGTSQQYF. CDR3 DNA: TGCGCCAGCAGCTTAGGGACTAGCGGGACCTCGCAGCAGTACTTC.